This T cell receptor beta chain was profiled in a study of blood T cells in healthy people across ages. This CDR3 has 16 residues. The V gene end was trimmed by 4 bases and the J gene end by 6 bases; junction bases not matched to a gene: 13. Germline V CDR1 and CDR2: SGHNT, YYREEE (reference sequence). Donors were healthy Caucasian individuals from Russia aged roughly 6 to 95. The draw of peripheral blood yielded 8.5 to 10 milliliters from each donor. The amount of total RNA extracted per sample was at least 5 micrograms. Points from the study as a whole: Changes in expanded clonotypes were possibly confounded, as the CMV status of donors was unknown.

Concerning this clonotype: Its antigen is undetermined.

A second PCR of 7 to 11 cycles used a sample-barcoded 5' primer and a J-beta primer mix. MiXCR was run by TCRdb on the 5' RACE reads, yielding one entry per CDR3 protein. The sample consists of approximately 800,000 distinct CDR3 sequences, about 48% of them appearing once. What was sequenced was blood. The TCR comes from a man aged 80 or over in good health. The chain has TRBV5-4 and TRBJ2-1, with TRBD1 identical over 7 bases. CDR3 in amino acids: CASSPASRDSSNEQFF. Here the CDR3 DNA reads TGTGCCAGCAGCCCAGCGTCCCGGGACAGTAGCAATGAGCAGTTCTTC.